The 10 T cell receptor beta chains below come from one sample, sequenced in a study of T-cell memory formation after mild COVID-19. Via MiXCR, TCRdb re-called the 5' RACE reads, giving one row per CDR3 protein. This sample has about 240,000 distinct CDR3 sequences, with over 9% found just once. The source material was PBMCs or a T cell subset sorted from them (not recorded which). These receptors were obtained from a man between 18 and 29 years old who had mild COVID-19 (a few samples of this study predate the infection). Cell type and time point are not known.

This clonotype occurred many times. The chain recombines TRBV15 with TRBJ2-2; D is tentatively TRBD1 or TRBD2 (5 bases each). Germline V lookup: CDR1 LNHNV, CDR2 YYDKDF (reference sequence). CDR3 size: 15 residues. V lost 1 base, J lost 3 bases, and 9 bases lay in between. The CDR3 DNA reads as TGTGCCACCAGCAGAGGGGACGGAGACACCGGGGAGCTGTTTTTT. This sequence encodes CATSRGDGDTGELFF.

Only a few counts were recorded for this clonotype. The chain recombines TRBV15 with TRBJ2-7, with 7 positions matching TRBD1. The CDR3 runs 17 residues. Trimming removed 1 base from V and 0 bases from J; junction bases left unmatched: 9. The germline V gene has CDR1 LNHNV and CDR2 YYDKDF (reference sequence). CDR3 region: CATSRGIGQANSYEQYF. The CDR3 coding sequence is TGTGCCACCAGCAGAGGCATAGGACAGGCTAACTCCTACGAGCAGTACTTC.

This clonotype has only a few counts. V usage is TRBV3-1 and J usage is TRBJ1-1; the D is unclear. The V gene's germline CDR1 is LGHDT and CDR2 YNNKEL (reference sequence). Trimming stripped 1 base from V and 5 bases from J, with 11 bases between. The CDR3 runs 14 residues. The CDR3 spells CASSQVASGTEAFF. Here the CDR3 DNA reads TGTGCCAGCAGCCAAGTAGCGTCGGGGACTGAAGCTTTCTTT.

The rearrangement joins TRBV18 to TRBJ1-1; tentatively, D is TRBD1 (5 bases). The length of the CDR3 is 14 residues. Germline V gene data show CDR1 as KGHSH and CDR2 as LQKENI. Trimming took off 6 bases at V and 1 base at J, with 12 bases between the two ends. CDR3 DNA: TGTGCCAGCTCGACAGCAGGGCCGAACACTGAAGCTTTCTTT. As protein: CASSTAGPNTEAFF.

This clonotype was counted between two and nine times. The chain joins TRBV28 to TRBJ2-5, with D maybe TRBD2 (5 bases). This CDR3 contains 13 residues. CDR1 is MDHEN and CDR2 is SYDVKM in the germline V gene. The V and J ends lost 6 bases and 4 bases respectively, with 12 bases between them. CDR3 sequence reads: CASSRGWGETQYF. DNA for the CDR3: TGTGCCAGCAGCCGGGGATGGGGAGAGACCCAGTACTTC.

This clonotype has a handful of counts. The CDR3 sequence: CSAKDSVFYGYTF. Written as DNA, the CDR3 is TGCAGTGCTAAGGACAGTGTTTTCTATGGCTACACCTTC. This rearrangement joins TRBV20-1 to TRBJ1-2; TRBD1 might be the D (6 bases). This CDR3 is built from 13 residues. Germline CDR1 and CDR2: DFQATT and SNEGSKA (reference sequence). V was clipped by 4 bases and J by 4 bases, with 13 bases between them.

The V and J genes are TRBV19 and TRBJ2-4; D is unclear. Germline V gene sequence: CDR1 LNHDA, CDR2 SQIVND (reference sequence). The CDR3 has 13 residues. V was shortened by 9 bases and J by 6 bases, with 15 bases between the two germline ends. The chain's CDR3 is CASIPHRRNIQYF. In nucleotides, the CDR3 is TGTGCCAGCATACCTCACCGAAGAAACATTCAGTACTTC. Full variable domain (remainder filled in from reference TRBV19 and TRBJ2-4): DGGITQSPKYLFRKEGQNVTLSCEQNLNHDAMYWYRQDPGQGLRLIYYSQIVNDFQKGDIAEGYSVSREKKESFPLTVTSAQKNPTAFYLCASIPHRRNIQYFGAGTRLSVL.

V gene TRBV7-2 combines with J gene TRBJ1-1; the D gene is possibly TRBD1 (5 bases). With 0 bases removed from V and 1 base from J, the gap between germline ends came to 15 bases. The CDR3 length is 17 residues. Germline CDR1 is SGHTA and CDR2 is FQGNSA. The CDR3 bases are TGTGCCAGCAGCTTAGCGGGTGTTCAGGGTACGAACACTGAAGCTTTCTTT. It translates to CASSLAGVQGTNTEAFF.

This clonotype was counted only a few times. This sequence joins TRBV5-6 and TRBJ2-5; no clear D gene. The CDR3 length is 13 residues. Trimming left V 0 bases short and J 2 bases short, with 5 bases between. CDR1 and CDR2 from the germline V gene are SGHDT and YYEEEE. CDR3 in amino acids: CASSLAAQETQYF. The CDR3 DNA reads TGTGCCAGCAGCTTGGCGGCGCAAGAGACCCAGTACTTC.

This clonotype came up many times. The chain combines TRBV7-9 with TRBJ1-1; D might be TRBD1 (5 bases). Germline CDR1 and CDR2: SEHNR and FQNEAQ (reference sequence). The germline V and J ends were trimmed by 0 bases and 4 bases, with 15 bases remaining between them. This CDR3 is built from 16 residues. The CDR3 DNA sequence: TGTGCCAGCAGCTTAGCGCGTAGCAGGGAGTCCACTGAAGCTTTCTTT. This gives the protein CASSLARSRESTEAFF.